The entry that follows covers one T cell receptor beta chain sequence. Per the original data handling: Scientists estimated how many nucleated cells there were by amplifying reference gene primers. Generated by immunoSEQ multiplex PCR, the TCRdb table keeps only in-frame clones and is missing some. V and J calls plus clone size are reproduced from that table; the DNA served to infer D and trimming. The sample holds 200,000 or so clones, approximately 81% seen once. Germline CDR1 and CDR2: MNHNY and SVGAGI (reference sequence). CDR3 length: 14 amino acids. V was clipped by 5 bases and J by 2 bases; unmatched bases: 3. The data are from a study of blood T cell repertoires in COVID-19. About the research overall: Nucleic acid was either cDNA or gDNA, and it came from T cells, B-cell-depleted T cells, or PBMCs.

The V and J genes are TRBV6-6 and TRBJ1-5; 7 bases agree with TRBD1. The specimen sequenced was peripheral blood. The TCR comes from a human donor in a cohort sampled during active COVID-19. The CDR3 loop is CASSDRDGNQPQHF. The CDR3 DNA sequence: TGTGCCAGCAGTGACAGGGACGGCAATCAGCCCCAGCATTTT.